The sequence of this TCR beta chain was determined in a study of cytomegalovirus exposure and HLA in healthy donors. Study information: Roughly 80 million unique TCRs from HLA-typed donors made up an early data release.

Findings of the study overall: Information on immune exposure was restricted to one variable (CMV serostatus).

Both 60 Vbeta primers and 13 Jbeta primers went into the PCR. The data were produced by immunoSEQ multiplex PCR, yet TCRdb's version contains in-frame clones alone and is incomplete. The data show over 130,000 clones, 60% to 70% seen once. In the case of this clone: Its antigen is not identified.

With 4 bases clipped from V and 2 bases from J, the junction kept 8 bases outside the gene matches. Looked up from germline, CDR1 is SGHRS and CDR2 is YFSETQ. The CDR3 loop spans 17 amino acids. The source material was PBMCs. The chain joins TRBV5-1 to TRBJ2-5; 13 nucleotides align to TRBD2. This clonotype originated in a woman aged 55-75 years in good health and CMV-seropositive. As DNA, the CDR3 is TGCGCCAGCAGCACCGGACTAGCGGGAGTGGGACAAGAGACCCAGTACTTC. It is translated as CASSTGLAGVGQETQYF.